This is a list of T cell receptor beta chains from one sample in a study of blood T cells in healthy people across ages. Using its own MiXCR run on the 5' RACE reads, TCRdb lists one record per CDR3 protein. Among about 780,000 distinct CDR3 sequences, 25% to 30% were seen once, and the ten largest hold over 2.5%. This sample was also put to use in a study of T cells of mothers and their children.

What was sequenced was blood. All receptors derive from a boy aged 10-17 years in good health. The CDR3 runs from the conserved cysteine through the conserved F or W. Each record gives: clone size, CDR3 length, V gene, D gene, J gene, CDR3 DNA, CDR3 protein. The D gene is left open where the match is weak. Not all rows give a size; the values are once, few, many and, for expanded clones, a class.

abundance: few
len: 17
v_gene: TRBV29-1
d_gene: .
j_gene: TRBJ2-7
CDR3nt: TGCAGCGTTGAAGTCCACCCAGGGACCCTCAATTCCTACGAGCAGTACTTC
CDR3aa: CSVEVHPGTLNSYEQYF

abundance: .
len: 14
v_gene: TRBV7-6
d_gene: .
j_gene: TRBJ2-2
CDR3nt: TGTGCCAGCACCTATGGGATGGGGCTCGGGGAGCTGTTTTTT
CDR3aa: CASTYGMGLGELFF

abundance: .
len: 15
v_gene: TRBV15
d_gene: TRBD1
j_gene: TRBJ2-5
CDR3nt: TGTGCCACCAGCAGAGGAGAAACAGGGGTAGAGACCCAGTACTTC
CDR3aa: CATSRGETGVETQYF

abundance: .
len: 17
v_gene: TRBV20-1
d_gene: TRBD1
j_gene: TRBJ2-5
CDR3nt: TGCAGTGCTAGAGAGGGGACAGGGGGCCCGTACCAAGAGACCCAGTACTTC
CDR3aa: CSAREGTGGPYQETQYF

abundance: few
len: 16
v_gene: TRBV10-3
d_gene: .
j_gene: TRBJ1-2
CDR3nt: TGTGCCATCAGTGAGGGGAGAACTATGCCTAACTATGGCTACACCTTC
CDR3aa: CAISEGRTMPNYGYTF

abundance: .
len: 15
v_gene: TRBV12-3/TRBV12-4
d_gene: .
j_gene: TRBJ2-7
CDR3nt: TGTGCCAGCACCAGAAAACGAGGGACAACCTACGAGCAGTACTTC
CDR3aa: CASTRKRGTTYEQYF

abundance: few
len: 14
v_gene: TRBV5-5
d_gene: .
j_gene: TRBJ2-1
CDR3nt: TGTGCCAGCACCCAGCGGACTCACTACAATGAGCAGTTCTTC
CDR3aa: CASTQRTHYNEQFF

abundance: .
len: 14
v_gene: TRBV10-2
d_gene: .
j_gene: TRBJ1-2
CDR3nt: TGCGCCAGCAGTGAGCCGCCCCAGTTCTATGGCTACACCTTC
CDR3aa: CASSEPPQFYGYTF

abundance: .
len: 15
v_gene: TRBV11-3
d_gene: .
j_gene: TRBJ2-1
CDR3nt: TGTGCCAGCAGCCCCGAATGGGGCGAAGACAATGAGCAGTTCTTC
CDR3aa: CASSPEWGEDNEQFF

abundance: .
len: 17
v_gene: TRBV4-2
d_gene: .
j_gene: TRBJ2-5
CDR3nt: TGTGCCAGCAGCCAAAGCGGGACACGGCCGTACCAAGAGACCCAGTACTTC
CDR3aa: CASSQSGTRPYQETQYF

abundance: few
len: 16
v_gene: TRBV10-3
d_gene: .
j_gene: TRBJ2-3
CDR3nt: TGTGCCATCAGTGAGTCGAAACTAGCTCTGTCAGATACGCAGTATTTT
CDR3aa: CAISESKLALSDTQYF

abundance: .
len: 14
v_gene: TRBV5-1
d_gene: .
j_gene: TRBJ2-3
CDR3nt: TGCGCCAGCAGAACAGGGTACATTCAAGATACGCAGTATTTT
CDR3aa: CASRTGYIQDTQYF

abundance: many
len: 14
v_gene: TRBV2
d_gene: TRBD1
j_gene: TRBJ2-7
CDR3nt: TGTGCCAGCAGAGAGACAGGGGTCTTCTACGAGCAGTACTTC
CDR3aa: CASRETGVFYEQYF

abundance: few
len: 15
v_gene: TRBV7-2
d_gene: TRBD2
j_gene: TRBJ2-5
CDR3nt: TGTGCCAGCAGATTCGGACTAGCGGGGCAAGAGACCCAGTACTTC
CDR3aa: CASRFGLAGQETQYF

abundance: few
len: 15
v_gene: TRBV11-2
d_gene: .
j_gene: TRBJ2-2
CDR3nt: TGTGCCAGCAGCTTAGTGATCGTCGACACCGGGGAGCTGTTTTTT
CDR3aa: CASSLVIVDTGELFF

abundance: .
len: 14
v_gene: TRBV20-1
d_gene: .
j_gene: TRBJ2-7
CDR3nt: TGCAGTGCCCTAAAGGCAGGGTCCTCCTACGAGCAGTACTTC
CDR3aa: CSALKAGSSYEQYF

abundance: few
len: 14
v_gene: TRBV2
d_gene: .
j_gene: TRBJ1-5
CDR3nt: TGTGCCAGCAGCCAGACGTATAGCAATCAGCCCCAGCATTTT
CDR3aa: CASSQTYSNQPQHF

abundance: .
len: 16
v_gene: TRBV28
d_gene: .
j_gene: TRBJ2-5
CDR3nt: TGTGCCAGCAGTGCCCGAAGTCGGTGGGGCCAAGAGACCCAGTACTTC
CDR3aa: CASSARSRWGQETQYF

abundance: .
len: 17
v_gene: TRBV12-5
d_gene: .
j_gene: TRBJ1-4
CDR3nt: TGTGCTAGCGGTTTGGGAACCCCGGGACACCAACAAGAAAAACTGTTTTTT
CDR3aa: CASGLGTPGHQQEKLFF

abundance: .
len: 18
v_gene: TRBV14
d_gene: TRBD1
j_gene: TRBJ1-1
CDR3nt: TGTGCCAGCAGCCAACGGGCAGGGGGAGGATTGGAAGTCACTGAAGCTTTCTTT
CDR3aa: CASSQRAGGGLEVTEAFF

abundance: once
len: 15
v_gene: TRBV14
d_gene: TRBD2
j_gene: TRBJ2-2
CDR3nt: TGTGCCAGCAGCCGTGCGCCCGGGGGGACCGGGGAGCTGTTTTTT
CDR3aa: CASSRAPGGTGELFF

abundance: few
len: 14
v_gene: TRBV12-3/TRBV12-4
d_gene: TRBD1
j_gene: TRBJ1-5
CDR3nt: TGTGCCAGCTCACAAGGGACAGTCAATCAGCCCCAGCATTTT
CDR3aa: CASSQGTVNQPQHF

abundance: .
len: 12
v_gene: TRBV20-1
d_gene: .
j_gene: TRBJ1-5
CDR3nt: TGCAGTGCTAGAGGGATCCTAGGGCCCCAGCATTTT
CDR3aa: CSARGILGPQHF

abundance: few
len: 10
v_gene: TRBV20-1
d_gene: .
j_gene: TRBJ2-7
CDR3nt: TGCAGTGCTATCGATGGGGAGCAGTACTTC
CDR3aa: CSAIDGEQYF

abundance: .
len: 15
v_gene: TRBV5-1
d_gene: .
j_gene: TRBJ1-1
CDR3nt: TGCGCCAGCAGCTTGTCGTCGGAAGTGAACACTGAAGCTTTCTTT
CDR3aa: CASSLSSEVNTEAFF

abundance: .
len: 15
v_gene: TRBV19
d_gene: .
j_gene: TRBJ1-1
CDR3nt: TGTCCCAGTACTCCCGGTGGGACCCAGAACACTGAAGCTTTCTTT
CDR3aa: CPSTPGGTQNTEAFF

abundance: few
len: 16
v_gene: TRBV11-2
d_gene: TRBD1
j_gene: TRBJ2-5
CDR3nt: TGTGCCAGCAGCTTAGTGGAAGACAGGGGGGGAGAGACCCAGTACTTC
CDR3aa: CASSLVEDRGGETQYF